The 6 T cell receptor beta chains presented below share a single source sample, sequenced in a study of PD-1 blockade in mismatch repair-deficient tumors. Produced via immunoSEQ multiplex PCR; TCRdb's table is partial and in-frame only. The table includes 100,000 to 150,000 clones, around 87% detected once. The source was peripheral blood, collected 44 weeks after starting pembrolizumab. The receptors stem from an adult with mismatch repair-deficient cancer.

The chain has TRBV28 and TRBJ1-5; D call uncertain. The germline V gene encodes CDR1 MDHEN and CDR2 SYDVKM. Trimming took 6 bases from V and 4 from J, leaving 7 bases between them. This CDR3 spans 12 amino acids. CDR3 nucleotide sequence: TGTGCCAGCAGGGCTCTGAATCAGCCCCAGCATTTT. It translates to CASRALNQPQHF.

The V gene is TRBV28, the J gene TRBJ1-4; a possible D gene is TRBD1 (5 bases). CDR3 length: 16 amino acids. Germline CDR1 and CDR2: MDHEN and SYDVKM. Trimming left V 6 bases short and J 6 bases short, with 20 bases between. The CDR3 sequence is CASRSGTSSPYEKLFF. The CDR3 coding sequence is TGTGCCAGCAGGTCCGGGACCTCTTCTCCCTATGAAAAACTGTTTTTT. Full variable domain (remainder filled in from reference TRBV28 and TRBJ1-4): DVKVTQSSRYLVKRTGEKVFLECVQDMDHENMFWYRQDPGLGLRLIYFSYDVKMKEKGDIPEGYSVSREKKERFSLILESASTNQTSMYLCASRSGTSSPYEKLFFGSGTQLSVL.

The chain uses TRBV11-2 and TRBJ2-7, with 10 bases aligning to TRBD2. Trimming cost V 1 base and J 3 bases; bases outside gene matches: 3. The CDR3 is 15 residues long. Germline CDR1 SGHAT, CDR2 FQNNGV. In nucleotides, the CDR3 is TGTGCCAGCAGCTTAGGAGGACTAGCGGTCTACGAGCAGTACTTC. This encodes CASSLGGLAVYEQYF.

The rearrangement uses TRBV5-1 and TRBJ2-5, with a possible D match to TRBD2 (5 bases). The CDR3 spans 17 residues. Trimming stripped 4 bases from V and 3 bases from J, with 22 bases between. Germline V CDR1 and CDR2: SGHRS, YFSETQ. Written as DNA, the CDR3 is TGCGCCAGCAGCCATCCAGGAGGAGGCCGAATGAAAGAGACCCAGTACTTC. Protein: CASSHPGGGRMKETQYF.

V usage is TRBV10-1 and J usage is TRBJ2-1; 7 bases are shared with TRBD1. Germline loops: CDR1 WNHNN, CDR2 SYGVQD (reference sequence). The CDR3 has 16 residues. Losses at the gene ends were 3 bases for V and 5 bases for J; bases not matched to a gene: 10. CDR3 sequence: CASSDTGAVSHNEQFF. The CDR3 bases are TGCGCCAGCAGTGATACAGGGGCCGTTAGCCACAATGAGCAGTTCTTC.

V and J are TRBV7-9 and TRBJ1-2; the D gene is possibly TRBD1 (5 bases). The CDR3 covers 15 residues. Germline V gives CDR1 SEHNR, CDR2 FQNEAQ (reference sequence). Trimming took 5 bases from V and 1 from J, leaving 14 bases between them. The CDR3 is CASSLRGRVNYGYTF. The CDR3 DNA is TGTGCCAGCAGCCTGCGGGGGAGAGTTAACTATGGCTACACCTTC.